This paragraph reports one TCR beta chain. The antigen remains undetermined. These data come from a study of CD8+ T cells in alopecia areata. Germline values: CDR1 MNHEY, CDR2 SVGAGI. This CDR3 has 14 residues. Trimming removed 0 bases at V and 8 bases at J, with 8 bases between. Treatment specified: oral pan-JAK inhibitor, 5-10 mg twice daily. PBMCs served as the source from which CD4+ and CD8+ T cells were sorted. cDNA serving as the sequencing template came from extracted, reverse transcribed RNA. Assay used: immunoSEQ multiplex PCR; TCRdb lists only in-frame clones, some missing. Of some 170,000 clones listed, less than 75% are singletons. Study-level points and caveats: Lesional scalp displayed greater clonality than normal scalp, most notably in alopecia totalis/universalis.

V and J are TRBV6-5 and TRBJ1-6; D gene uncertain. The material was CD4+ T cells sorted from blood, obtained at week 56, from a patient treated with tofacitinib. The source is a human donor with alopecia areata. The CDR3: CASSYSLRDSPLHF. The CDR3 bases are TGTGCCAGCAGTTACTCGTTAAGGGATTCACCCCTCCACTTT.